Presented here are 27 T cell receptor beta chains from one specimen sequenced in a study of blood T cell repertoires in COVID-19. This table comes from immunoSEQ multiplex PCR, and its TCRdb copy is limited to in-frame clones, with some not included. The sample shows hundreds of thousands of clones, more than 80% of them seen only once. What was sequenced was peripheral blood. These receptors originate from a woman aged 25 to 39 with COVID-19, enrolled during active disease.

This chain joins TRBV6-2 or TRBV6-3 and TRBJ1-3, with D unclear. Germline assignment: CDR1 MNHEY and CDR2 SVGEGT. V lost 5 bases, J lost 9 bases, and 11 bases lay in between. CDR3 size: 12 residues. This CDR3 reads CASSQIFGTIYF. CDR3 in DNA: TGTGCCAGCAGTCAAATTTTCGGCACCATATATTTT.

This rearrangement joins TRBV7-9 to TRBJ1-1, with TRBD1 matching 8 bases. The V and J ends lost 5 bases and 5 bases, in that order; junction bases with no gene match: 10. The CDR3 sequence is 15 residues long. Germline V gene lookup returns CDR1 SEHNR and CDR2 FQNEAQ (reference sequence). The DNA for the CDR3 is TGTGCCAGCAGCCCCCTCGAGACAGGGGTAACTGAAGCTTTCTTT. Its translation is CASSPLETGVTEAFF.

This clone was counted once. This rearrangement joins TRBV4-3 to TRBJ2-5; D is perhaps TRBD2 (6 bases). Between the trimmed V and J ends, which lost 1 base and 4 bases, there was a span of 10 bases. Germline V CDR1 and CDR2: LGHNA, YSLEER. The CDR3 length is 14 residues. The CDR3 sequence is CASSQAPGGETQYF. The CDR3 DNA reads TGCGCCAGCAGCCAAGCCCCCGGGGGAGAGACCCAGTACTTC.

The V call is TRBV4-1, the J call TRBJ2-2; 9 positions match TRBD2. The CDR3 sequence is 16 residues long. Looked up from germline, CDR1 is MGHRA and CDR2 is YSYEKL. With V trimmed by 3 bases and J by 7 bases, 9 bases remained unmatched. For the CDR3, the DNA is TGCGCCAGCAGCCAGGAGGGCGGGAGGGTCGGCGGGGAGCTGTTTTTT. Protein product: CASSQEGGRVGGELFF.

The J gene is TRBJ1-1, the V gene TRBV19; D perhaps matches TRBD1 (6 bases). In germline, CDR1 is LNHDA, CDR2 SQIVND (reference sequence). Trimming left V 6 bases short and J 1 base short, with 21 bases between. The CDR3 sequence is 17 residues long. The CDR3 DNA is TGTGCCAGTAGCCCAGGGGTGACAGGACTGTGGAACACTGAAGCTTTCTTT. Translation: CASSPGVTGLWNTEAFF.

This chain connects TRBV4-3 to TRBJ1-1; D is unclear. V lost 0 bases to trimming and J lost 2 bases, with 10 bases between them. Germline V CDR1 and CDR2: LGHNA, YSLEER. CDR3 size: 15 residues. DNA of the CDR3: TGCGCCAGCAGCCAAGATCGAGTCTCTAACACTGAAGCTTTCTTT. Residues: CASSQDRVSNTEAFF.

This clone was counted once. This chain links TRBV2 with TRBJ1-6, with D perhaps matching TRBD1 (5 bases). The V end lost 4 bases, the J end lost 4 bases, and 8 bases lay between the germline ends. The CDR3 is 14 amino acids. CDR1 and CDR2 (germline): SNHLY, FYNNEI. CDR3 residues: CASSGTLYNSPLHF. CDR3 coding DNA: TGTGCCAGCAGTGGGACATTGTATAATTCACCCCTCCACTTT.

CDR3 DNA: TGCGCCAGCAGCCAACAGACAGGGGGCTACGAGCAGTACTTC. This gives the protein CASSQQTGGYEQYF. V usage is TRBV4-3 and J usage is TRBJ2-7; 9 bases agree with TRBD1. The CDR3 is 14 amino acids. Germline values: CDR1 LGHNA, CDR2 YSLEER. With V trimmed by 2 bases and J by 3 bases, 2 bases remained unmatched.

This clone was seen just once. The chain is built from TRBV5-6 and TRBJ1-2; TRBD1 aligns across 11 bases. Unmatched junction bases numbered 7, after V lost 3 bases and J lost 3 bases. The germline V gene encodes CDR1 SGHDT and CDR2 YYEEEE. CDR3 length: 16 residues. For the CDR3, the DNA is TGTGCCAGCAGCTGGGGGACAGGGGGAAGGGACTATGGCTACACCTTC. It yields the protein CASSWGTGGRDYGYTF.

The V and J genes are TRBV6-2 or TRBV6-3 and TRBJ2-7, with 7 bases fitting TRBD2. CDR1 and CDR2 from the germline V gene are MNHEY and SVGEGT. V shed 6 bases, J shed 5 bases, and the junction held 16 bases outside the gene matches. This CDR3 is 16 amino acids long. The CDR3 DNA follows: TGTGCCAGCAGCCGACGTGTCGCGGGGGAGAGGGACGAGCAGTACTTC. This sequence encodes CASSRRVAGERDEQYF.

V usage is TRBV2 and J usage is TRBJ2-7; 9 nucleotides line up with TRBD2. The CDR3 sequence is 14 residues long. Trimming took 6 bases from V and 0 from J; bases not matched to a gene: 3. CDR1 and CDR2 from the germline V gene are SNHLY and FYNNEI. The CDR3 DNA is TGTGCCAGCAGAAGCGGGGGGACCTCCTACGAGCAGTACTTC. Protein product: CASRSGGTSYEQYF.

The CDR3 here is CASSSRRELDYGYTF. In DNA, the CDR3 is TGTGCCAGCAGCTCTCGCAGGGAATTGGACTATGGCTACACCTTC. The chain employs TRBV13 and TRBJ1-2; perhaps TRBD1 as D (5 bases). V was cut by 4 bases and J by 3 bases, with 15 bases left in between. CDR3 length: 15 amino acids. CDR1 and CDR2 from the germline V gene are PRHDT and FYEKMQ (reference sequence).

V gene TRBV3-1 (or the pseudogene TRBV3-2) combines with J gene TRBJ1-2, with D perhaps matching TRBD1 (6 bases). Germline V gene data show CDR1 as LGHDT and CDR2 as YNNKEL (reference sequence). Deletions cut 1 base from V and 8 bases from J, with 17 bases between. The CDR3 extends over 15 amino acids. The DNA for the CDR3 is TGTGCCAGCAGCCAAGGGGGGGCGGGGGTTTACGGCTACACCTTC. Protein sequence: CASSQGGAGVYGYTF.

The chain uses TRBV2 and TRBJ2-2, with 7 bases lining up with TRBD2. CDR3 length: 17 amino acids. Germline V lookup: CDR1 SNHLY, CDR2 FYNNEI. The V gene end was trimmed by 5 bases and the J gene end by 6 bases; junction bases not matched to a gene: 15. This CDR3 reads CASSYHPYGLEPGELFF. Written as DNA, the CDR3 is TGTGCCAGCAGTTATCATCCCTATGGACTAGAGCCCGGGGAGCTGTTTTTT. The full variable domain, with the rest looked up from reference TRBV2 and TRBJ2-2, is EPEVTQTPSHQVTQMGQEVILRCVPISNHLYFYWYRQILGQKVEFLVSFYNNEISEKSEIFDDQFSVERPDGSNFTLKIRSTKLEDSAMYFCASSYHPYGLEPGELFFGEGSRLTVL.

Only a few counts were recorded for this clone. This chain links TRBV7-2 with TRBJ2-7, with TRBD2 matching 10 bases. CDR1 is SGHTA, CDR2 FQGNSA, per germline. The CDR3 length is 14 residues. V lost 6 bases to trimming and J lost 2 bases; unmatched junction nucleotides: 4. The CDR3 DNA reads as TGTGCCAGCAGGTCAACTAGCGGGACCTACGAGCAGTACTTC. Its translation is CASRSTSGTYEQYF.

The CDR3 sequence is CASSFDLKNIQYF. The CDR3 DNA reads TGTGCCAGCAGTTTCGACTTAAAAAACATTCAGTACTTC. V is TRBV12-3 or TRBV12-4 and J is TRBJ2-4; the D is unclear. V was pared by 3 bases and J by 4 bases, with 7 bases between. This CDR3 region has 13 residues.

This clone has only one observation. This chain joins TRBV9 and TRBJ1-6; 11 bases line up with TRBD1. Germline-derived CDR1 and CDR2 are SGDLS and YYNGEE. The CDR3 loop spans 14 amino acids. Trimming cost V 3 bases and J 14 bases; bases outside gene matches: 7. The CDR3 bases are TGTGCCAGCAGCGCTGGGACAGGGGGAAACTCCCTCCACTTT. Translation gives CASSAGTGGNSLHF.

The chain recombines TRBV12-3 or TRBV12-4 with TRBJ2-4; the D gene is possibly TRBD1 (6 bases). V lost 6 bases and J lost 9, with 12 bases in between. The CDR3 has 12 amino acids. CDR3 nucleotide sequence: TGTGCCAGCAGGAGTCAGGGGAGCATTCAGTACTTC. This encodes CASRSQGSIQYF.

This clone was detected only a few times. Here the CDR3 reads CASSPYQGMSGELFF. CDR3 bases: TGTGCCAGCAGTCCATATCAGGGTATGAGCGGGGAGCTGTTTTTT. J is TRBJ2-2 and V is TRBV27; D perhaps matches TRBD1 (5 bases). CDR3 length: 15 residues. In germline, CDR1 is MNHEY, CDR2 SMNVEV (reference sequence). V was shortened by 5 bases and J by 7 bases, with 17 bases between the two germline ends.

The chain recombines TRBV6-5 with TRBJ2-2; possibly TRBD1 for D (6 bases). Trimming pared 4 bases from V and 1 base from J, leaving 13 bases between. CDR3 length: 16 residues. Germline CDR1 and CDR2: MNHEY and SVGAGI. CDR3 nucleotide sequence: TGTGCCAGCAGTTCAGACGACAGGTTGAACACCGGGGAGCTGTTTTTT. Encoded protein: CASSSDDRLNTGELFF.

The CDR3 region is CASSPDRVGDTQYF. The CDR3 bases are TGTGCCAGCAGCCCCGACAGGGTGGGAGATACGCAGTATTTT. The V gene is TRBV11-2, the J gene TRBJ2-3; 7 bases align to TRBD1. The trim removed 5 bases at V and 5 bases at J, leaving 7 bases unmatched. The CDR3 extends over 14 amino acids. Germline V gene lookup returns CDR1 SGHAT and CDR2 FQNNGV.

The genes are TRBV2 and TRBJ2-3; 14 nucleotides agree with TRBD2. CDR1 SNHLY and CDR2 FYNNEI come from the germline V gene. V gave up 7 bases and J gave up 4 bases; unmatched junction bases: 13. This CDR3 is 18 amino acids long. CDR3 region: CASTLRGTSGSLSDTQYF. In nucleotides, the CDR3 is TGTGCCAGCACCCTCCGGGGGACTAGCGGGAGTCTGTCAGATACGCAGTATTTT.

This clone was found a few times. The rearrangement uses TRBV2 and TRBJ2-1; D is undetermined. The CDR3 is made up of 13 amino acids. V was cut by 2 bases and J by 7 bases, with 9 bases left in between. CDR1 is SNHLY, CDR2 FYNNEI, per germline. The CDR3 is CASSENASNEQFF. The CDR3, as DNA: TGTGCCAGCAGTGAAAATGCGTCTAATGAGCAGTTCTTC.

This clone was observed a single time. The genes are TRBV24-1 and TRBJ2-1, with D unclear. The CDR3 is 13 residues long. Trimming left V 3 bases short and J 8 bases short, with 10 bases between. Germline assignment: CDR1 KGHDR and CDR2 SFDVKD. The CDR3 region is CATSDPPVHEQFF. The CDR3, as DNA: TGTGCCACCAGTGATCCCCCAGTCCATGAGCAGTTCTTC.

V gene TRBV16 combines with J gene TRBJ1-5; unclear D gene. The CDR3 totals 16 residues. Trimming took off 0 bases at V and 2 bases at J, with 11 bases between the two ends. From germline, CDR1 is KGHSY and CDR2 FQNENV. The CDR3 here is CASSQSIRRGNQPQHF. The CDR3 DNA reads as TGTGCCAGCAGCCAATCGATTCGGCGGGGCAATCAGCCCCAGCATTTT.

The rearrangement joins TRBV6-6 to TRBJ2-1; 7 bases map to TRBD2. V was pared by 6 bases and J by 0 bases, with 8 bases of the junction left unmatched. Germline CDR1 reads MNHNY; CDR2 reads SVGAGI (reference sequence). The CDR3 spans 16 residues. CDR3 region: CASRKALADSYNEQFF. CDR3 bases: TGTGCCAGCAGGAAGGCTCTAGCGGACTCCTACAATGAGCAGTTCTTC.

The gene calls are TRBV24-1 and TRBJ1-1, with 9 nucleotides matching TRBD1. Germline lookup yields CDR1 KGHDR and CDR2 SFDVKD. There are 16 residues in the CDR3. The J segment lost 1 base and the V segment lost 5 bases, leaving 7 bases of the junction unmatched. The CDR3 DNA reads as TGTGCCACCAGTGTCCGTGGGACAGGGAGGAACACTGAAGCTTTCTTT. This sequence encodes CATSVRGTGRNTEAFF.